A selection of T cell receptor beta chains follows, all from one sample in a study of cytomegalovirus exposure and HLA in healthy donors. This table comes from immunoSEQ multiplex PCR, and its TCRdb copy is limited to in-frame clones, with some not included. The sample has approximately 170,000 clones; 65% to 85% are singletons. Sequencing input: PBMCs. The receptors here all came from a man over 45 in good health and CMV-seropositive. Each CDR3 is given with its conserved first and last residue. A D gene is named only where the DNA matches it firmly. Some rows have no size entry. The others give once, few or many, or a class for an expanded clone.

TRBV6-5	TRBJ1-4	.	.	TGTGCCAGCGGAAGGGGCGTTGGCGAAAAACTGTTTTTT	CASGRGVGEKLFF
TRBV30	TRBJ2-3	.	.	TGTGCCTGGAGTGAGGGGTTCACAGATACGCAGTATTTT	CAWSEGFTDTQYF
TRBV30	TRBJ1-4	TRBD1	.	TGTGCCTCGGACAGGGGGAATGAAAAACTGTTTTTT	CASDRGNEKLFF
TRBV7-2	TRBJ2-3	.	.	TGTGCCAGCAGCTATTCTGTAGATACGCAGTATTTT	CASSYSVDTQYF
TRBV28	TRBJ2-4	.	.	TGTGCCAGCAGTCCCCGACAGGAACTAGCCAAAAACATTCAGTACTTC	CASSPRQELAKNIQYF
TRBV7-6	TRBJ2-1	TRBD1	.	TGTGCCAGCAGCTCGGACAGGCGGCCCTACAATGAGCAGTTCTTC	CASSSDRRPYNEQFF
TRBV5-1	TRBJ2-2	TRBD1	.	TGCGCCAGCAGCCCGCTGGGACAGGGGGTAGTCGGGGAGCTGTTTTTT	CASSPLGQGVVGELFF
TRBV16	TRBJ1-5	.	.	TGTGCCAGCAGCCAATCGATCGACAGCCATCAGCCCCAGCATTTT	CASSQSIDSHQPQHF
TRBV6-5	TRBJ1-5	TRBD1	.	TGTGCCAGCAGCCCAGACAGGGGTAGCAATCAGCCCCAGCATTTT	CASSPDRGSNQPQHF
TRBV5-6	TRBJ2-7	.	.	TGTGCCAGCAGCTTACCCACCGGGGAGAGCTCCTACGAGCAGTACTTC	CASSLPTGESSYEQYF
TRBV29-1	TRBJ2-7	TRBD2	.	TGCAGCGTCGGAAGGACTAGCGACGACTACGAGCAGTACTTC	CSVGRTSDDYEQYF
TRBV5-1	TRBJ2-3	TRBD2	.	TGCGCCAGCAGCCCAGCCTGGGCGGGGGGACCACAGATGGCGCAGTATTTT	CASSPAWAGGPQMAQYF
TRBV15	TRBJ2-2	TRBD2	.	TGTGCCACCAGGCGTGGGGGGGGGAACACCGGGGAGCTGTTTTTT	CATRRGGGNTGELFF
TRBV7-2	TRBJ2-4	.	.	TGTGCCAGCAGCGAACAGGGTTCCCGCATTCAGTACTTC	CASSEQGSRIQYF
TRBV2	TRBJ1-2	.	.	TGTGCCAGCAGTGATGTTTGGGGGGATGGCTACACCTTC	CASSDVWGDGYTF
TRBV2	TRBJ1-2	.	.	TGTGCCAGCATTCGGAGGCCAGCCGACTATGGCTACACCTTC	CASIRRPADYGYTF
TRBV13	TRBJ1-1	TRBD1	.	TGTGCCAGCAGCTTAGGACAGGGGGCGCTGGGCACTGAAGCTTTCTTT	CASSLGQGALGTEAFF
TRBV5-4	TRBJ1-1	.	.	TGTGCCAGCAGCCCCCAGGGAAGGAACACTGAAGCTTTCTTT	CASSPQGRNTEAFF
TRBV28	TRBJ2-1	.	.	TGTGCCAGCAGCCGCGGGGCGGACAGGGAGCAGTTCTTC	CASSRGADREQFF
TRBV6-5	TRBJ1-1	.	.	TGTGCCAGCAGGGAGACAGAGTCGAACACTGAAGCTTTCTTT	CASRETESNTEAFF
TRBV6-1	TRBJ2-2	TRBD1	.	TGTGCCAGCAGTGAACGGGTTCCAGGGGGCGACCATCGATCCGGGGAGCTGTTTTTT	CASSERVPGGDHRSGELFF
TRBV27	TRBJ2-5	.	.	TGTGCCAGCAGTCGTCTGCCGGGGGTTGGCCAAGAGACCCAGTACTTC	CASSRLPGVGQETQYF
TRBV11-2	TRBJ2-6	.	.	TGTGCCAGCAGCCGAGACACCTCTGGGGCCAACGTCCTGACTTTC	CASSRDTSGANVLTF
TRBV28	TRBJ2-7	TRBD1	.	TGTGCCAGCAAAGGTAGGGGCCGAAGGGGGCCCCTCTCCTACGAGCAGTACTTC	CASKGRGRRGPLSYEQYF
TRBV28	TRBJ2-5	TRBD1	.	TGTGCCAGCATTCTGGACAGGGGGCGAGAGACCCAGTACTTC	CASILDRGRETQYF
TRBV9	TRBJ1-2	.	.	TGTGCCAGCAGCCACGACAGCTATGGCTACACCTTC	CASSHDSYGYTF
TRBV21-1	TRBJ2-4	.	.	TGTGCCAGCAGCGCCTTTACAGGAGCCAAAAACATTCAGTACTTC	CASSAFTGAKNIQYF
TRBV7-3	TRBJ2-3	.	.	TGTGCCAGCAGCTTAGGCAGTTCCCGCACAGATACGCAGTATTTT	CASSLGSSRTDTQYF
TRBV28	TRBJ2-4	.	.	TGTGCCAGCAGTTTAGGGGGCGGCAAAAACATTCAGTACTTC	CASSLGGGKNIQYF
TRBV18	TRBJ2-3	TRBD2	few	TGTGCCAGCTCACCTTTAGCGGGGGTCACAGATACGCAGTATTTT	CASSPLAGVTDTQYF
TRBV5-6	TRBJ1-2	.	few	TGTGCCAGCAGCGACCGTCATTCAGGGGCGCCTCTGGGCTACACCTTC	CASSDRHSGAPLGYTF
TRBV10-1	TRBJ2-1	TRBD1	.	TGCGCCAGCTCCCCCGGGACAGGGTGGTACAATGAGCAGTTCTTC	CASSPGTGWYNEQFF
TRBV2	TRBJ2-2	.	few	TGTGCCAGCAGGGGCTCGGGACAGAACACCGGGGAGCTGTTTTTT	CASRGSGQNTGELFF
TRBV9	TRBJ1-2	.	few	TGTGCCAGCAGCGTAGCTACAGGGTGGGACTATGGCTACACCTTC	CASSVATGWDYGYTF
TRBV5-1	TRBJ2-5	TRBD2	.	TGCGCCAGCAGCTTGGGTCTACTAGCGGGGGACAGTCAAGAGACCCAGTACTTC	CASSLGLLAGDSQETQYF
TRBV2	TRBJ2-7	TRBD2	few	TGTGCCAGCAGTGAAAGAGCGGGAGTATACGAGCAGTACTTC	CASSERAGVYEQYF
TRBV6-6	TRBJ1-3	.	.	TGTGCCAGCAGTGTACAGGGTGGCGGAAACACCATATATTTT	CASSVQGGGNTIYF
TRBV28	TRBJ1-5	.	.	TGTGCCAGCAGTCAACCCACAGGGAATCAGCCCCAGCATTTT	CASSQPTGNQPQHF
TRBV4-3	TRBJ2-7	.	.	TGCGCCAGCAGCCAAGAGGGAAGGGGAAGGGAGCAGTACTTC	CASSQEGRGREQYF
TRBV21-1	TRBJ2-7	.	.	TGTGCCAGCAGGAATCGGGGACTAGCGGGGATCGGCTCCTACGAGCAGTACTTC	CASRNRGLAGIGSYEQYF
TRBV7-2	TRBJ2-7	.	.	TGTGCCAGCAGCTTAGGGGGGGTGGGGTACGACCCACCCTGGGAGCAGTACTTC	CASSLGGVGYDPPWEQYF